This T cell receptor beta chain was sequenced in a study of cytomegalovirus exposure and HLA in healthy donors listed by TCRdb under 2017. Concerning the study at large: The 500 to 700 repertoires of the first cohort and the approximately 130 validation repertoires were produced on the same platform, according to a later analysis. The study aimed to test whether cataloging public T cell receptors could reveal signatures of past pathogen exposure. A separate validation cohort of 100 to 150 different subjects was used in addition to the approximately 700-subject first cohort. To predict cytomegalovirus infection status, the study combined high-throughput TCR immunosequencing, statistical association of individual TCRs with disease status, and machine learning.

The donors belonged to the validation cohort of 90 to 150 subjects, which was separate from the approximately 700-subject first cohort. Here is what the overall study found, with its caveats: The classifier was reported to diagnose cytomegalovirus status with high specificity and sensitivity in both the original and validation cohorts. All 130 or so repertoires were used to score co-occurrence in the validation cohort in a later analysis, because that analysis had no HLA typing for the cohort. While some public TCRs were present in many individuals, most TCR sequences turned up only very rarely across donors. It was suggested by the authors that the approach could potentially be generalized to other disease states and immunological phenotypes. In vitro tests confirmed that a few of the cytomegalovirus-associated TCR beta chains recognize cytomegalovirus antigens. Of the cluster scores, about 94% were above 0 in a later analysis, which found that TCRs clustered in the first cohort also tended to co-occur in the 120 validation repertoires. In the study, roughly 160 TCR beta chains were listed as associated with cytomegalovirus.

The CDR3 runs 15 amino acids, cysteine and phenylalanine included. The read is trimmed to its CDR3 DNA, 45 bases read in frame from base 1. From the germline V gene, CDR1 is SGHDN and CDR2 is FVKESK. Deletion took 2 bases off V and 7 bases off J, with a span of 15 bases between the germline ends. This clone was found once. The target of this receptor is not known. No per-base quality is available; no much larger clone lies one base away. The method behind the library was the immunoSEQ multiplex PCR assay. The authors' analysis ran thus. A statistical classification framework was developed to diagnose cytomegalovirus status using the catalog of TCR beta chain sequences. TCRdb stores this immuneACCESS table with in-frame sequences only. Part of the clones is absent; in the studies checked, under half of the shortfall reflects unresolved V genes, and no reason is known for the rest. V and J calls and clone size are those listed in that table; D and trimming were worked out from the DNA. Recorded for this sample are 200,000 to 250,000 clones; approximately 86% of them occurred a single time. The ten largest make up 2.5% to 3.5% of the sample.

The rearrangement joined TRBV14 to TRBJ2-1; the D segment could be TRBD1, given 6 matching bases. The sample consisted of PBMCs. This clonotype was obtained from a woman aged 18 to 35 in good health and CMV-seronegative. The CDR3 sequence is CASSQRPPTGNEQFF. The sequenced DNA is TGTGCCAGCAGCCAAAGGCCGCCAACAGGGAATGAGCAGTTCTTC.